These 30 T cell receptor beta chains share one sample of origin, sequenced in a study of beta chain features in type 1 diabetes (dated by TCRdb to 2017 to 2018). Preparation of the library involved the immunoSEQ multiplex PCR assay. The entire isolated RNA was reverse transcribed using the High Capacity cDNA Reverse Transcription Kit, and thus expressed TCRB transcripts were sequenced. The source is immuneACCESS, and TCRdb retained only in-frame sequences with V and J called. Part of the clones is not carried over; for the studies checked, unresolved V genes explain less than half of this, and the remainder is unexplained. The sample table contains around 500,000 clones; only one count was recorded for more than 9.5% of them. Of the sample, 0.045% to 0.06% is held by the ten largest clones. The sequenced sample was naive CD4+ T cells from blood. This specimen's cell subset or site label, per the study, means: true naive CD4+ T cells. The source is a woman aged 18-30 years in good health.

This clone was seen more than once but under ten times. This chain connects TRBV23-1 to TRBJ2-7; D is ambiguous. TRBV23-1 is identified as an open reading frame with a role that is uncertain. The CDR3 sequence is 10 residues long. V was clipped by 0 bases and J by 9 bases, with 3 bases between them. CDR3 in amino acids: CASSQSLQYV. The CDR3 DNA reads as TGCGCCAGCAGTCAATCGTTGCAGTACGTC.

This clone was observed once. This rearrangement joins TRBV11-3 to TRBJ2-5; 8 nucleotides agree with TRBD1. The V gene end was trimmed by 1 base and the J gene end by 7 bases; junction bases not matched to a gene: 8. CDR3 length: 15 amino acids. Germline V gene data show CDR1 as SGHNT and CDR2 as YENEEA. The CDR3 DNA follows: TGTGCCAGCAGCTTAGGACAGGGGTCGAAGGGGACCCAGTACTTC. This codes for CASSLGQGSKGTQYF.

In its sample, this clone was seen a few times. One end of the junction varies from germline; a read error may be responsible. The V gene is TRBV7-7, the J gene TRBJ1-1; D is ambiguous. The germline V gene has CDR1 SSHAT and CDR2 FNYEAQ (reference sequence). This CDR3 spans 15 amino acids. The DNA for the CDR3 is TGTGCTAGCAGCTTAGCCTTGATTCCCGGGACTGAAGCTTTCTTT. It yields the protein CASSLALIPGTEAFF.

A few counts support this clone. The chain uses TRBV19 and TRBJ2-1; TRBD2 aligns across 13 bases. Looked up from germline, CDR1 is LNHDA and CDR2 is SQIVND (reference sequence). The CDR3 is made up of 15 amino acids. After removal of 5 bases from V and 11 bases from J, the junction contained 9 bases not matched to a gene. The chain's CDR3 is CASSATSGRPIKQFF. DNA of the CDR3: TGTGCCAGTAGTGCGACTAGCGGGAGGCCAATAAAGCAGTTCTTC.

This chain's CDR3 is CSVGSVSGGLGEAFF. For the CDR3, the DNA is TGCAGCGTTGGTTCCGTGTCAGGGGGGCTTGGTGAAGCTTTCTTT. V gene TRBV29-1 combines with J gene TRBJ1-1, with 7 bases fitting TRBD1. Germline CDR1 reads SQVTM; CDR2 reads ANQGSEA. This CDR3 spans 15 amino acids. V lost 4 bases, J lost 7 bases, and 15 bases stayed unmatched.

The chain joins TRBV9 to TRBJ2-2; TRBD1 aligns across 9 bases. Germline V gene data show CDR1 as SGDLS and CDR2 as YYNGEE. CDR3 length: 15 residues. The ends lost 4 bases at V and 3 bases at J; junction bases unmatched: 4. The CDR3 bases are TGTGCCAGCAGCTCCCGGACAGGGGACACCGGGGAGCTGTTTTTT. It is translated as CASSSRTGDTGELFF. The complete variable domain, with remaining parts taken from reference TRBV9 and TRBJ2-2, reads DSGVTQTPKHLITATGQRVTLRCSPRSGDLSVYWYQQSLDQGLQFLIQYYNGEERAKGNILERFSAQQFPDLHSELNLSSLELGDSALYFCASSSRTGDTGELFFGEGSRLTVL.

The chain has TRBV29-1 and TRBJ2-7; weak D call: TRBD1 (5 bases). V dropped 0 bases and J dropped 3 bases, with 24 bases sitting between them. Germline V gives CDR1 SQVTM, CDR2 ANQGSEA. The CDR3 loop spans 18 amino acids. This CDR3 is CSVEDLLRVNRYYYEQYV. The CDR3 coding sequence is TGCAGCGTTGAAGACTTACTCAGGGTTAATCGCTACTACTACGAGCAGTACGTC.

This clone was observed a few times. Additional DNA sequences in this sample encode the identical CDR3. The V gene is TRBV9, the J gene TRBJ2-3; a weak D match, TRBD2 (7 bases). V was trimmed by 0 bases and J by 1 base, leaving 9 bases between them. Germline values: CDR1 SGDLS, CDR2 YYNGEE. The CDR3 is 15 amino acids. This CDR3 reads CASSVGGGRTDTQYF. CDR3 DNA: TGTGCCAGCAGCGTAGGCGGGGGCCGCACAGATACGCAGTATTTT.

The chain joins TRBV6-6 to TRBJ1-2; tentatively, D is TRBD1 (5 bases). Trimming removed 2 bases from V and 4 bases from J, with 11 bases in between. The CDR3 consists of 14 residues. CDR1 is MNHNY and CDR2 is SVGAGI in the germline V gene (reference sequence). This chain's CDR3 is CASSYLQGSYGYTF. CDR3 sequence (DNA): TGTGCCAGCAGTTACCTCCAGGGTTCCTATGGCTACACCTTC.

This clone came up a few times. The chain couples TRBV27 to TRBJ2-3, with 7 bases lining up with TRBD1. Trimming took 6 bases from V and 1 from J; bases not matched to a gene: 7. This CDR3 is 15 amino acids long. Germline values: CDR1 MNHEY, CDR2 SMNVEV (reference sequence). The CDR3 here is CASRNRGYGTDTQYF. CDR3 DNA: TGTGCCAGCAGGAACAGGGGTTACGGCACAGATACGCAGTATTTT.

The CDR3 DNA follows: TGTGCCAGCAGTTTACAGACAATCACAGATACGCAGTATTTT. It yields the protein CASSLQTITDTQYF. The chain couples TRBV6-5 to TRBJ2-3, with D uncertain. The V and J ends lost 4 bases and 2 bases respectively, with 10 bases between them. Germline CDR1 reads MNHEY; CDR2 reads SVGAGI. The CDR3 length is 14 residues.

The genes are TRBV28 and TRBJ2-2; D ambiguous. CDR3 length equals 15 residues. The V gene's germline CDR1 is MDHEN and CDR2 SYDVKM. V lost 3 bases, J lost 2 bases, and 10 bases lay in between. The CDR3 region is CASSFDAVNTGELFF. The CDR3 DNA follows: TGTGCCAGCAGTTTTGATGCGGTCAACACCGGGGAGCTGTTTTTT.

This clone was detected a few times. The rearrangement uses TRBV15 and TRBJ2-2; D gene unclear. The germline V gene has CDR1 LNHNV and CDR2 YYDKDF (reference sequence). The CDR3 spans 15 residues. V gave up 0 bases and J gave up 8 bases, with 13 bases separating them. The CDR3 is CATSRDTVRAGELFF. CDR3 nucleotides: TGTGCCACCAGCAGAGATACCGTACGGGCAGGGGAGCTGTTTTTT.

The rearrangement uses TRBV7-9 and TRBJ2-1, with D perhaps TRBD1 (5 bases). The germline V gene has CDR1 SEHNR and CDR2 FQNEAQ (reference sequence). CDR3 length: 15 amino acids. The ends were cut back, 4 bases at V and 7 bases at J, with 17 bases in the middle. CDR3 coding DNA: TGTGCCAGCAGCTCCCTAGGGGCCAGGTATAATGAGCAGTTCTTC. Its translation: CASSSLGARYNEQFF.

The chain uses TRBV4-3 and TRBJ2-3; D remains ambiguous. CDR1 and CDR2 (germline): LGHNA, YSLEER. V lost 2 bases to trimming and J lost 0 bases, with 9 bases between them. The CDR3 consists of 15 residues. The CDR3 DNA follows: TGCGCCAGCAGCCAAAAGGTGATTAGCACAGATACGCAGTATTTT. It yields the protein CASSQKVISTDTQYF.

The CDR3 bases are TGTGCCAGCCTTAAAGAACGGGGGACCTCCTACAATGAGCAGTTCTTC. Protein product: CASLKERGTSYNEQFF. The V and J genes are TRBV7-9 and TRBJ2-1, with D perhaps matching TRBD2 (6 bases). V was cut by 8 bases and J by 0 bases, with 17 bases left in between. The CDR3 spans 16 residues. Germline values: CDR1 SEHNR, CDR2 FQNEAQ (reference sequence).

The CDR3 loop reads CASSGRDRPFNEQFF. Written as DNA, the CDR3 is TGTGCCAGCAGCGGCCGGGACAGGCCCTTCAATGAGCAGTTCTTC. The chain recombines TRBV7-8 with TRBJ2-1, with 8 bases aligning to TRBD1. The length of the CDR3 is 15 residues. The germline CDR1 and CDR2 sequences are SGHVS and FQNEAQ. V was pared by 5 bases and J by 6 bases, with 9 bases of the junction left unmatched.

This clone was detected only a few times. The chain is built from TRBV5-1 and TRBJ1-6, with D possibly TRBD1 on 5 matching bases. V lost 0 bases and J 9 bases, leaving 13 bases between the germline ends. The CDR3 has 15 residues. Per germline, CDR1 SGHRS and CDR2 YFSETQ. The CDR3 DNA reads TGCGCCAGCAGCTTGGGGTCCCCCGGGGGTTCACCCCTCCACTTT. Amino acid sequence: CASSLGSPGGSPLHF.

In nucleotides, the CDR3 is TGCGCCAGCAGCCCGAGAGGGACTAGCGGGGTACAAGAGACCCAGTACTTC. Encoded protein: CASSPRGTSGVQETQYF. The chain is built from TRBV5-1 and TRBJ2-5; the match to TRBD2 covers 13 bases. J gave up 2 bases and V 4 bases, and 8 bases lay outside the gene matches. Germline V gene lookup returns CDR1 SGHRS and CDR2 YFSETQ. This CDR3 is built from 17 residues. The entire variable domain, with the rest obtained from reference TRBV5-1 and TRBJ2-5, is as follows: KAGVTQTPRYLIKTRGQQVTLSCSPISGHRSVSWYQQTPGQGLQFLFEYFSETQRNKGNFPGRFSGRQFSNSRSEMNVSTLELGDSALYLCASSPRGTSGVQETQYFGPGTRLLVL.

V usage is TRBV14 and J usage is TRBJ2-7; 7 nucleotides align to TRBD1. V trimming: 4 bases; J trimming: 9 bases; junction bases outside the gene matches: 3. The CDR3 totals 11 residues. CDR1 is SGHDN and CDR2 is FVKESK in the germline V gene. The CDR3 loop reads CASSLTGVQYF. The CDR3 nucleotides are TGTGCCAGCAGCCTAACAGGGGTGCAGTACTTC.

Concerning this clone itself: The same CDR3 arises from other DNA sequences in this sample as well. This sequence joins TRBV20-1 and TRBJ2-3; D not resolved. The V and J ends lost 6 bases and 2 bases respectively, with 6 bases between them. The CDR3 has 11 residues. Germline V gene data show CDR1 as DFQATT and CDR2 as SNEGSKA (reference sequence). CDR3 coding DNA: TGCAGTGCAAGTTTCACAGATACGCAGTATTTT. This translates into CSASFTDTQYF.

This clone showed up just a few times. The chain carries TRBV7-9 and TRBJ2-5; 10 bases align to TRBD2. V lost 1 base, J lost 0 bases, and 5 bases stayed unmatched. The CDR3 spans 17 residues. From germline, CDR1 is SEHNR and CDR2 FQNEAQ (reference sequence). As DNA, the CDR3 is TGTGCCAGCAGCTTAGGAGGGCTAGCGGGAGACCAAGAGACCCAGTACTTC. Translating it yields CASSLGGLAGDQETQYF.

This clone was counted between two and nine times. This chain links TRBV9 with TRBJ2-3; the match to TRBD2 covers 7 bases. The CDR3 is 15 amino acids. Per the germline V gene, CDR1 is SGDLS and CDR2 is YYNGEE. Unmatched junction bases numbered 7, after V lost 4 bases and J lost 2 bases. For the CDR3, the DNA is TGTGCCAGCAGCTTACTAGCGACGCACACAGATACGCAGTATTTT. Protein product: CASSLLATHTDTQYF.

This clone has only a few counts. The V call is TRBV18, the J call TRBJ2-7; 8 bases line up with TRBD1. Per the germline V gene, CDR1 is KGHSH and CDR2 is LQKENI. V dropped 3 bases and J dropped 4; count of bases not matched to a gene: 2. The CDR3 consists of 13 residues. The CDR3 sequence is CASSPGQDYEQYF. DNA of the CDR3: TGTGCCAGCTCACCGGGACAGGATTACGAGCAGTACTTC.

The chain is built from TRBV7-2 and TRBJ2-3; 8 bases are a match to TRBD1. The CDR3 length is 14 residues. CDR1 is SGHTA and CDR2 is FQGNSA in the germline V gene. After removal of 2 bases from V and 3 bases from J, the junction contained 1 base not matched to a gene. This chain's CDR3 is CASSLYRGTDTQYF. The CDR3 bases are TGTGCCAGCAGCTTATACAGGGGGACAGATACGCAGTATTTT.

This clone was observed many times. This rearrangement joins TRBV30 to TRBJ2-7, with unresolved D. The germline CDR1 and CDR2 sequences are GTSNPN and SVGIG (reference sequence). The CDR3 covers 12 residues. With 2 bases removed from V and 5 bases from J, the gap between germline ends came to 10 bases. The CDR3 DNA reads TGTGCCTGGAGTTGGAGTTGGGACGAGCAGTACTTC. Amino acid sequence: CAWSWSWDEQYF.

This clone was counted between two and nine times. The chain employs TRBV4-3 and TRBJ1-4; TRBD1 aligns across 8 bases. Germline-derived CDR1 and CDR2 are LGHNA and YSLEER. This CDR3 region has 17 residues. V shed 0 bases and J 3 bases; nucleotides not matched to a gene: 6. CDR3 DNA: TGCGCCAGCAGCCAAGAACCAGGGGGCATTTCTAATGAAAAACTGTTTTTT. This gives the protein CASSQEPGGISNEKLFF.

This clone appeared a few times. The chain has TRBV29-1 and TRBJ2-3; D remains unclear. CDR3 size: 13 residues. Looked up from germline, CDR1 is SQVTM and CDR2 is ANQGSEA. V lost 3 bases and J lost 1, with 8 bases in between. The CDR3 sequence is CSVDAAGTDTQYF. As DNA, the CDR3 is TGCAGCGTTGACGCGGCGGGCACAGATACGCAGTATTTT.

This clone showed up just a few times. The J gene is TRBJ1-2, the V gene TRBV20-1; unclear D gene. The CDR3 consists of 11 residues. V was cut by 1 base and J by 6 bases, with 6 bases left in between. Germline CDR1 is DFQATT and CDR2 is SNEGSKA (reference sequence). The CDR3 bases are TGCAGTGCTAGAGGGAACGATGGCTACACCTTC. Translation: CSARGNDGYTF.

Only a few counts were recorded for this clone. CDR3 protein: CASSYPGQIEAFF. The CDR3 DNA reads TGTGCCAGCAGTTACCCGGGACAGATCGAAGCTTTCTTT. The chain carries TRBV28 and TRBJ1-1, with TRBD1 matching over 7 bases. The V segment lost 4 bases and the J segment 8 bases; nucleotides outside the gene matches: 7. CDR1 is MDHEN and CDR2 is SYDVKM in the germline V gene. There are 13 residues in the CDR3. The whole variable domain, filled in from reference TRBV28 and TRBJ1-1, reads DVKVTQSSRYLVKRTGEKVFLECVQDMDHENMFWYRQDPGLGLRLIYFSYDVKMKEKGDIPEGYSVSREKKERFSLILESASTNQTSMYLCASSYPGQIEAFFGQGTRLTVV.